This T cell receptor (beta chain) was retrieved from a study of blood T cell dynamics during melanoma immunotherapy. Findings and caveats of the study: Clones driving repertoire changes may be melanoma-specific or general immune activation.

Sequencing was performed with immunoSEQ multiplex PCR; in TCRdb, only in-frame clones are kept and a portion is missing. Of about 3,400 clones listed, 95% to 98% are singletons. V was trimmed by 7 bases and J by 5 bases, leaving 12 bases between them. The CDR3 length is 12 residues. Germline CDR1 reads MDHEN; CDR2 reads SYDVKM. Time point meaning: pre-treatment baseline. Points on this clone: The antigen is not known.

The specimen was effector memory CD8+ T cells from blood, collected from a patient treated with checkpoint blockade. The chain uses TRBV28 and TRBJ2-7; the D is unclear. The clonotype originates from a human donor with melanoma. The CDR3 sequence is CASTFPGDEQYF. CDR3 DNA sequence: TGTGCCAGCACCTTCCCGGGTGACGAGCAGTACTTC.